The rows below give T cell receptor beta chains drawn from one sample of a study of identical twins. MiXCR was run by TCRdb on the 5' RACE reads, yielding one entry per CDR3 protein. The table includes 460,000 or so distinct CDR3 sequences, 14% detected once. This sample also appeared in a second study, on yellow fever vaccine responses in identical twins.

Sequencing was done on a sample of CD4+ T cells sorted from blood. These receptors originate from a woman aged 18-29 years in good health. Both conserved end residues are part of each CDR3.

TRBV12-3/TRBV12-4,CASSFTGDRYNEQFF
TRBV28,CASSLPRTGNEQFF
TRBV5-6,CASSGWTVNTEAFF
TRBV5-1,CASSLTSGRRDGELFF
TRBV5-1,CASSPGLAGRNEQYF
TRBV6-2/TRBV6-3,CASSTRLAGGGTQYF
TRBV29-1,CSAAVREETQYF
TRBV5-1,CASSLELHKNTEAFF
TRBV6-2/TRBV6-3,CASRDTGTGPDEQFF
TRBV15,CATSSGKFGELFF
TRBV11-2,CASSLPPAGEGYEQYF
TRBV20-1,CSTKGVAYEQYF
TRBV5-1,CASSDLAVNGELFF
TRBV11-2,CASSTRMASGVQAWYNEQFF
TRBV4-3,CASSQDRLAGAQETQYF
TRBV27,CASSLLTGGRGANEKLFF
TRBV2,CASRRDRTYNEQFF
TRBV20-1,CSATWDRLNYGYTF
TRBV6-5,CASSYFPTGGSETQYF
TRBV6-5,CASSYVDRGREKLFF
TRBV4-2,CASSQGDSVRSTDTQYF
TRBV5-1,CASSLQTGDTGELFF